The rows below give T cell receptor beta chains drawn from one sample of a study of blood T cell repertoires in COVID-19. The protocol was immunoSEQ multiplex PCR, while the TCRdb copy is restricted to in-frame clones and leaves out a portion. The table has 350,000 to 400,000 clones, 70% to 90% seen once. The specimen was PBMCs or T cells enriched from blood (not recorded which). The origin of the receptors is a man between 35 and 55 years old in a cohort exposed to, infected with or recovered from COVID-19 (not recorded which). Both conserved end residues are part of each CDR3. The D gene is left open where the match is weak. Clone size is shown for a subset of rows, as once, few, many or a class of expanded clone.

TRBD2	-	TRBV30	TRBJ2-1	TGTGCCTGGACTAGCGGGGCTCGGGGTGAGCAGTTCTTC	CAWTSGARGEQFF
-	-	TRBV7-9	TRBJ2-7	TGTGCCAGCAGCTTAGGACAGAGTTGGGACGAGCAGTACTTC	CASSLGQSWDEQYF
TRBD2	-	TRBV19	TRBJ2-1	TGTGCCAGTAGTATAAATTTGAGCGGGAGGGCCAAGTTCTTC	CASSINLSGRAKFF
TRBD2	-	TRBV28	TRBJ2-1	TGTGCCAGCAGTTTCGGCGGGAGCTCCTACAATGAGCAGTTCTTC	CASSFGGSSYNEQFF
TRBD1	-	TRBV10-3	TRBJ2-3	TGTGCCATCAGTGGGGACAGGGGCACAGATACGCAGTATTTT	CAISGDRGTDTQYF
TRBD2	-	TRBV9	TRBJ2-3	TGTGCCAGCAGCGTAGATATAGCGGGAGGACTGGATACGCAGTATTTT	CASSVDIAGGLDTQYF
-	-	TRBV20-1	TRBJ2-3	TGCAGTGCTAGTCGCCCAGACACAGATACGCAGTATTTT	CSASRPDTDTQYF
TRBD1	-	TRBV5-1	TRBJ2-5	TGCGCCAGCAGCTTGTCTACAGGGGACCAAGAGACCCAGTACTTC	CASSLSTGDQETQYF
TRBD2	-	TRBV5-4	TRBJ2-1	TGTGCCAGCAGCCCCGGACTAGCAGGCAGTGAGCAGTTCTTC	CASSPGLAGSEQFF
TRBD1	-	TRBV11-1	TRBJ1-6	TGTGCCAGCAGCTCGTTGACAGGGGTGGAAGGTTCACCCCTCCACTTT	CASSSLTGVEGSPLHF
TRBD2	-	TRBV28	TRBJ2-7	TGTGCCAGCAGTTTATCAGCTAGCGGTTCCTACGAGCAGTACTTC	CASSLSASGSYEQYF
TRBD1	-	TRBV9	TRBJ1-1	TGTGCCAGCAGCGAGAGACAGGGCTCTGTAGCTTTCTTT	CASSERQGSVAFF
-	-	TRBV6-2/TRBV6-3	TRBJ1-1	TGTGCCAGCAGCTATCGGCGGGGAGAGGGTGAAGCTTTCTTT	CASSYRRGEGEAFF
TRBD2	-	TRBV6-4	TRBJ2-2	TGTGCCAGCAAAGGGACTAGCGGGAGTACCACCGGGGAGCTGTTTTTT	CASKGTSGSTTGELFF
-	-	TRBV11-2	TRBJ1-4	TGTGCCAGCAGCTTAGTTTTGTCCTTTAATGAAAAACTGTTTTTT	CASSLVLSFNEKLFF
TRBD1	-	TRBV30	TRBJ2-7	TGTGCCTGGAGGGGAACAGGGGGCCCCTACGAGCAGTACTTC	CAWRGTGGPYEQYF
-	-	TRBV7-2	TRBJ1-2	TGTGCCAGCAGCTTCCTTTATGGCTACACCTTC	CASSFLYGYTF
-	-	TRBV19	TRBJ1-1	TGTGCCAGTAGTATCGTGACAAGGGGAGGGAGCACTGAAGCTTTCTTT	CASSIVTRGGSTEAFF
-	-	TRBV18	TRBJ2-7	TGTGCCAGCTCGTTTAGTGAGTCCTACGAGCAGTACTTC	CASSFSESYEQYF
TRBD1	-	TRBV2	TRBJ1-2	TGTGCCAGCAGTGAGGAGACAGGGGGGGATGGCTACACCTTC	CASSEETGGDGYTF
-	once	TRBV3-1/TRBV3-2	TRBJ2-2	TGTGCCAGCAGCCAGAAAATGGAGCTGTTTTTT	CASSQKMELFF
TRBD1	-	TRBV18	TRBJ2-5	TGTGCCAGCTCACCCAGGGACAGGGCGGCTCTAGAGACCCAGTACTTC	CASSPRDRAALETQYF
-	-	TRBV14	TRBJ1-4	TGTGCCAGCAGCCTGGAGGGGTTTGGTAATGAAAAACTGTTTTTT	CASSLEGFGNEKLFF
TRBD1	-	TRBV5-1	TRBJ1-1	TGCGCCAGCAGCCCCGGGACAGGCGGTCTAGGTGAAGCTTTCTTT	CASSPGTGGLGEAFF
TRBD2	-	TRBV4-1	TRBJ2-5	TGCGCCAGCAGCAAGCGGGAGAAAGAGACCCAGTACTTC	CASSKREKETQYF
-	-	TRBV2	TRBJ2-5	TGTGCCAGCAGGGAGGACAGTGGATTGACCCAGTACTTC	CASREDSGLTQYF
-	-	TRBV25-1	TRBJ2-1	TGTGCCAGCACGTCTAGCGGAGGGGGGAATGAGCAGTTCTTC	CASTSSGGGNEQFF
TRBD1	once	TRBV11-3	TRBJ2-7	TGTGCCAGCAGCTCACACCGGACAGGGGAAACGTACTTC	CASSSHRTGETYF
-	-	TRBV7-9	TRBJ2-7	TGTGCCAGCAGCTTAGGTTCCTCAGGCTACGAGCAGTACTTC	CASSLGSSGYEQYF
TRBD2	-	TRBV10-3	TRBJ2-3	TGTGCCATCAGGATAGCGGGAGCGACGGATACGCAGTATTTT	CAIRIAGATDTQYF
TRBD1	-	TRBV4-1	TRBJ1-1	TGCGCCAGCAGCCAGCCCACGACAGGGAGGAACACTGAAGCTTTCTTT	CASSQPTTGRNTEAFF
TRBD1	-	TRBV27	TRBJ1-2	TGTGCCAGCAGTCCCGCGGGACAGGGCTTAAACTATGGCTACACCTTC	CASSPAGQGLNYGYTF